A single sample gave rise to the 6 T cell receptor beta chains below, sequenced in a study of T-cell memory formation after mild COVID-19. TCRdb redid the calling of the 5' RACE reads with MiXCR, one entry per CDR3 protein. The data show 400,000 or so distinct CDR3 sequences, under 25% seen once. Sequenced input: PBMCs or a T cell subset sorted from them (not recorded which). These receptors originate from an adult woman who had mild COVID-19 (a few samples of this study predate the infection). Cell type and time point are not known.

V is TRBV20-1 and J is TRBJ2-4; D gene ambiguous. Germline V gene sequence: CDR1 DFQATT, CDR2 SNEGSKA (reference sequence). Deletions cut 5 bases from V and 9 bases from J, with 11 bases between. The CDR3 is 11 residues long. CDR3 DNA sequence: TGCAGTGCTCCGGCGCAAGTCATTCAGTACTTC. This encodes CSAPAQVIQYF.

This clonotype has just a few counts. This chain joins TRBV5-1 and TRBJ1-5, with 7 bases aligning to TRBD1. Germline lookup yields CDR1 SGHRS and CDR2 YFSETQ. V lost 3 bases and J lost 3; bases outside the gene matches: 6. The length of the CDR3 is 15 residues. The CDR3 reads CASSWGDSHNQPQHF. CDR3 sequence (DNA): TGCGCCAGCAGCTGGGGGGACAGTCACAATCAGCCCCAGCATTTT.

V and J are TRBV12-3 or TRBV12-4 and TRBJ2-2; the D is unclear. CDR3 length: 13 amino acids. Trimming shortened V by 1 base and J by 6 bases, and 6 bases separated the two germline ends. The CDR3, as DNA: TGTGCCAGCAGTTTAGGACCGTCCGGGGAGCTGTTTTTT. Translated: CASSLGPSGELFF.

V is TRBV10-3 and J is TRBJ2-7; no clear D gene. V lost 6 bases and J 5 bases, leaving 17 bases between the germline ends. Germline V CDR1 and CDR2: ENHRY, SYGVKD. The CDR3 runs 14 residues. CDR3 bases: TGTGCCATCAGCCCCACGGCCGAGCGAAACGAGCAGTACTTC. Its protein is CAISPTAERNEQYF.

V and J are TRBV5-5 and TRBJ2-1; 7 positions match TRBD2. This CDR3 contains 18 residues. Germline assignment: CDR1 SGHKS and CDR2 YYEKEE (reference sequence). Trimming removed 5 bases from V and 2 bases from J; junction bases left unmatched: 16. The CDR3 DNA reads as TGTGCCAGCAGTCAACTCTGGACTAGACCAGGCCCCTACAATGAGCAGTTCTTC. Protein sequence: CASSQLWTRPGPYNEQFF.

This clonotype was seen many times. V is TRBV9 and J is TRBJ2-2, with D perhaps TRBD1 or TRBD2 (5 bases each). Germline CDR1 and CDR2: SGDLS and YYNGEE. V dropped 6 bases and J dropped 3 bases, with 15 bases sitting between them. The CDR3 is made up of 15 amino acids. The CDR3 loop reads CASTAGATDTGELFF. CDR3 nucleotides: TGTGCCAGCACCGCCGGGGCTACGGACACCGGGGAGCTGTTTTTT.